This TCR beta chain comes out of a study of blood T cell repertoires in COVID-19. Assay: immunoSEQ multiplex PCR; the TCRdb copy retains only in-frame clones and omits some. The data hold around 130,000 clones, with around 89% observed a single time. This CDR3 is 14 amino acids long. Looked up from germline, CDR1 is SNHLY and CDR2 is FYNNEI. V lost 6 bases, J lost 5 bases, and 17 bases lay in between. Sequenced input: peripheral blood. The sequence was obtained from a human donor with COVID-19, enrolled during active disease. The donor label of this sample is uncertain. The chain carries TRBV2 and TRBJ2-7, with D possibly being TRBD1 (6 bases). CDR3 region: CASSLQGNADEQYF. As DNA, the CDR3 is TGTGCCAGCAGCCTACAGGGTAACGCTGACGAGCAGTACTTC.